Below, 28 T cell receptor beta chains from the same sample are listed, as sequenced in a study of CD8+CD57+ T cells in acquired aplastic anemia. It was genomic DNA that served as the template for profiling TCR beta VDJ and CDR3. Each CDR3 protein is one row after TCRdb ran MiXCR on the reads. There are 86,000 or so distinct CDR3 sequences in the sample; approximately 46% occur only once, and 66% lies in the top ten. Source material: sorted CD4+, CD8+, or CD8+CD57+ T cells (not recorded which) from PBMCs. These receptors were collected from a human donor in good health, serving as a control.

This clonotype was counted ten times or more. The chain is built from TRBV24-1 and TRBJ2-1; D tentatively fits TRBD1 or TRBD2 (5 bases each). Germline V gene lookup returns CDR1 KGHDR and CDR2 SFDVKD. The CDR3 runs 16 residues. Trimming took 3 bases from V and 6 from J, leaving 17 bases between them. CDR3 nucleotides: TGTGCCACCAGTGATGCCGGGACCCCCAACGCCAATGAGCAGTTCTTC. As protein: CATSDAGTPNANEQFF.

This clonotype was found many times. The chain links TRBV2 to TRBJ2-7; D may correspond to TRBD1 or TRBD2 (5 bases each). V was pared by 3 bases and J by 6 bases, with 21 bases between. The length of the CDR3 is 16 residues. Per germline, CDR1 SNHLY and CDR2 FYNNEI. The CDR3 DNA sequence: TGTGCCAGCAGTGATTGGGGCCAGCGGATTACTGGCGAGCAGTACTTC. Its protein product is CASSDWGQRITGEQYF. Filled out from reference TRBV2 and TRBJ2-7, the complete variable domain reads EPEVTQTPSHQVTQMGQEVILRCVPISNHLYFYWYRQILGQKVEFLVSFYNNEISEKSEIFDDQFSVERPDGSNFTLKIRSTKLEDSAMYFCASSDWGQRITGEQYFGPGTRLTVT.

In its sample, this clonotype was seen many times. The chain has TRBV14 and TRBJ2-7; D gene unclear. V was trimmed by 5 bases and J by 7 bases, leaving 9 bases between them. This CDR3 comprises 11 residues. Germline V gene sequence: CDR1 SGHDN, CDR2 FVKESK. The chain's CDR3 is CASSEAMEQYF. CDR3 sequence (DNA): TGTGCCAGCAGCGAAGCGATGGAGCAGTACTTC.

The chain couples TRBV9 to TRBJ2-7, with 10 bases that match TRBD2. The V gene's germline CDR1 is SGDLS and CDR2 YYNGEE. The J segment lost 2 bases and the V segment lost 0 bases, leaving 2 bases of the junction unmatched. This CDR3 has 15 amino acids. The CDR3 DNA reads as TGTGCCAGCAGCGTAGTAGCGGGGGGAACCTACGAGCAGTACTTC. Protein product: CASSVVAGGTYEQYF.

This clonotype has just a few counts. V usage is TRBV2 and J usage is TRBJ1-4; possibly TRBD1 for D (6 bases). Germline CDR1 and CDR2: SNHLY and FYNNEI. V lost 6 bases and J lost 4, with 15 bases in between. The length of the CDR3 is 15 residues. CDR3 DNA sequence: TGTGCCAGCAGGCCCAGGACAGATTTTAATGAAAAACTGTTTTTT. Protein product: CASRPRTDFNEKLFF.

Concerning this clonotype itself: No conserved phenylalanine or tryptophan ends this CDR3, so it is likely a read error. The V call is TRBV7-8, the J call TRBJ1-6; D is uncertain. Germline assignment: CDR1 SGHVS and CDR2 FQNEAQ. This CDR3 is 16 amino acids long. Trimming took 5 bases from V and 0 from J, leaving 11 bases between them. The CDR3: CASSPSGNSYNSPLHS. The CDR3 DNA reads TGTGCCAGCAGCCCAAGCGGAAACTCCTATAATTCACCCCTCCACTCT.

The chain employs TRBV24-1 and TRBJ1-5; D gene uncertain. Trimming took off 6 bases at V and 2 bases at J, with 10 bases between the two ends. CDR1 and CDR2 from the germline V gene are KGHDR and SFDVKD. The CDR3 extends over 14 amino acids. CDR3 DNA sequence: TGTGCCACCAGTAGTGGGTCGGGCAATCAGCCCCAGCATTTT. Translated, it gives CATSSGSGNQPQHF.

This clonotype appeared many times. V is TRBV10-1 and J is TRBJ2-1, with TRBD2 identical over 14 bases. Germline assignment: CDR1 WNHNN and CDR2 SYGVQD (reference sequence). Germline trimming cut 3 bases from V and 5 bases from J; bases unmatched to any gene: 9. CDR3 length: 18 residues. CDR3 DNA sequence: TGCGCCAGCAGTGAAACGACTAGCGGGAGGGAAATCGACAATGAGCAGTTCTTC. Amino acids: CASSETTSGREIDNEQFF.

This clonotype appeared many times. This chain links TRBV9 with TRBJ1-2; no clear D gene. V lost 0 bases and J lost 0, with 15 bases in between. There are 17 residues in the CDR3. Per germline, CDR1 SGDLS and CDR2 YYNGEE. For the CDR3, the DNA is TGTGCCAGCAGCGTAGAACTCCAGCGAAAAACTAACTATGGCTACACCTTC. Its translation: CASSVELQRKTNYGYTF.

This clonotype was recorded many times. V gene TRBV5-1 combines with J gene TRBJ2-1; a possible D gene is TRBD2 (6 bases). The CDR3 has 14 residues. Germline values: CDR1 SGHRS, CDR2 YFSETQ. V gave up 2 bases and J gave up 3 bases, with 9 bases separating them. The CDR3 protein is CASSFDGGYNEQFF. DNA of the CDR3: TGCGCCAGCAGCTTTGACGGGGGCTACAATGAGCAGTTCTTC.

This clonotype has more than one count but fewer than ten. The chain has TRBV7-9 and TRBJ2-5; 8 nucleotides agree with TRBD1. CDR3 length: 15 residues. After removal of 5 bases from V and 4 bases from J, the junction contained 9 bases not matched to a gene. Germline values: CDR1 SEHNR, CDR2 FQNEAQ (reference sequence). DNA of the CDR3: TGTGCCAGCAGCACCGGACAGGGAAGCCCAGAGACCCAGTACTTC. Its protein product is CASSTGQGSPETQYF. The variable domain in full, with the rest retrieved from reference TRBV7-9 and TRBJ2-5, is DTGVSQNPRHKITKRGQNVTFRCDPISEHNRLYWYRQTLGQGPEFLTYFQNEAQLEKSRLLSDRFSAERPKGSFSTLEIQRTEQGDSAMYLCASSTGQGSPETQYFGPGTRLLVL.

Many counts were recorded for this clonotype. The CDR3 region has the DNA TGTGCCAGCAGCCAATCGGTGTACAATGAGCAGTTCTTC. Its translation: CASSQSVYNEQFF. V is TRBV16 and J is TRBJ2-1; the D is unclear. V lost 0 bases, J lost 4 bases, and 4 bases lay in between. The CDR3 totals 13 residues. The germline V gene encodes CDR1 KGHSY and CDR2 FQNENV.

About this clonotype itself: This clone may be a read error of a much larger clone one base away. The gene calls are TRBV2 and TRBJ1-1; TRBD1 might be the D (5 bases). Between the trimmed V and J ends, which lost 8 bases and 0 bases, there was a span of 19 bases. CDR3 size: 16 residues. CDR1 is SNHLY and CDR2 is FYNNEI in the germline V gene. The CDR3 coding sequence is TGTGCCAGCGGCGACATAAGGGGAGGAATGAACACTGAAGCTTTCTTT. Protein: CASGDIRGGMNTEAFF.

The CDR3 sequence: CASSPSSYNEQFF. In DNA, the CDR3 is TGTGCCAGCAGCCCAAGCTCCTACAATGAGCAGTTCTTC. The chain combines TRBV7-2 with TRBJ2-1; unclear D gene. The CDR3 runs 13 residues. Per germline, CDR1 SGHTA and CDR2 FQGNSA. The V and J ends lost 5 bases and 0 bases respectively, with 5 bases between them.

The chain recombines TRBV4-1 with TRBJ1-3, with a tentative D call TRBD1 (6 bases). The germline V gene encodes CDR1 MGHRA and CDR2 YSYEKL. Trimming left V 3 bases short and J 0 bases short, with 24 bases between. The CDR3 sequence is 20 residues long. CDR3 in DNA: TGCGCCAGCAGCCAGGACAGAGCCGTACCCCTTTCCCACTCTGGAAACACCATATATTTT. Its protein product is CASSQDRAVPLSHSGNTIYF.

This chain uses TRBV5-1 with TRBJ2-5; 11 nucleotides agree with TRBD1. The CDR3 runs 16 residues. Germline V gene data show CDR1 as SGHRS and CDR2 as YFSETQ. Unmatched junction bases numbered 10, after V lost 4 bases and J lost 5 bases. In nucleotides, the CDR3 is TGCGCCAGCAGCAAAGCCGGGACAGGGGGAAGGGAGACCCAGTACTTC. This encodes CASSKAGTGGRETQYF. Complete variable domain (other parts from reference TRBV5-1 and TRBJ2-5): KAGVTQTPRYLIKTRGQQVTLSCSPISGHRSVSWYQQTPGQGLQFLFEYFSETQRNKGNFPGRFSGRQFSNSRSEMNVSTLELGDSALYLCASSKAGTGGRETQYFGPGTRLLVL.

A note on this clonotype: Without the conserved terminal phenylalanine or tryptophan, this CDR3 likely stems from a read error. The DNA for the CDR3 is TGCGCCAGCAGCCCAACCGGGACAGGCTACGAGCAGTACCTC. As protein: CASSPTGTGYEQYL. The chain carries TRBV4-1 and TRBJ2-7; 8 bases map to TRBD1. CDR1 and CDR2 from the germline V gene are MGHRA and YSYEKL. Trimming took 4 bases from V and 3 from J; bases not matched to a gene: 5. The CDR3 runs to 14 residues.

The rearrangement joins TRBV6-1 to TRBJ2-1; 8 positions agree with TRBD1. Germline V CDR1 and CDR2: MNHNS, SASEGT. This CDR3 has 14 residues. Trimming at V came to 6 bases and at J to 8 bases, leaving 9 bases not matched to a gene. CDR3 protein: CASRSFGTGDEQFF. CDR3 DNA: TGTGCCAGCAGAAGTTTCGGGACAGGCGATGAGCAGTTCTTC.

Ten or more counts support this clonotype. CDR3 in amino acids: CASSESPTNEKLFF. The CDR3 DNA sequence: TGTGCCAGCAGTGAATCCCCAACTAATGAAAAACTGTTTTTT. The chain employs TRBV2 and TRBJ1-4; D gene uncertain. The V gene's germline CDR1 is SNHLY and CDR2 FYNNEI. Trimming took 2 bases from V and 0 from J, leaving 4 bases between them. The CDR3 runs 14 residues.

The CDR3 region has the DNA TGTGCCAGCAGTGGACAGCTAGCAGGGCATGGCTACACCTTC. Translated: CASSGQLAGHGYTF. This chain connects TRBV6-1 to TRBJ1-2; D is perhaps TRBD1 (5 bases). Germline CDR1 reads MNHNS; CDR2 reads SASEGT. Trimming stripped 4 bases from V and 6 bases from J, with 15 bases between. The CDR3 length is 14 residues.

This rearrangement joins TRBV25-1 to TRBJ1-6; tentatively, D is TRBD1 (5 bases). V lost 5 bases to trimming and J lost 2 bases, with 16 bases between them. The germline V gene encodes CDR1 MGHDK and CDR2 SYGVNS. The CDR3 sequence is 17 residues long. The DNA for the CDR3 is TGTGCCAGCAGTTACTCGGCCGAGGGGACCTATAATTCACCCCTCCACTTT. Translation: CASSYSAEGTYNSPLHF. The full variable domain, rest sourced from reference TRBV25-1 and TRBJ1-6, is EADIYQTPRYLVIGTGKKITLECSQTMGHDKMYWYQQDPGMELHLIHYSYGVNSTEKGDLSSESTVSRIRTEHFPLTLESARPSHTSQYLCASSYSAEGTYNSPLHFGNGTRLTVT.

In DNA form, the CDR3 reads TGTGCCAGCAGCTCCGGGTTTTTAAGCAGCAATGAGCAGTTCTTC. Its protein is CASSSGFLSSNEQFF. The rearrangement joins TRBV13 to TRBJ2-1; D gene uncertain. The CDR3 extends over 15 amino acids. CDR1 and CDR2 (germline): PRHDT, FYEKMQ (reference sequence). The ends were cut back, 4 bases at V and 6 bases at J, with 16 bases in the middle.

This sequence joins TRBV15 and TRBJ2-5; D unclear. V was pared by 0 bases and J by 3 bases, with 8 bases between. Germline V gene sequence: CDR1 LNHNV, CDR2 YYDKDF (reference sequence). There are 14 residues in the CDR3. Here the CDR3 reads CATSRDRTEETQYF. The DNA for the CDR3 is TGTGCCACCAGCAGAGATCGAACAGAAGAGACCCAGTACTTC. Supplemented by reference TRBV15 and TRBJ2-5, the full variable domain reads DAMVIQNPRYQVTQFGKPVTLSCSQTLNHNVMYWYQQKSSQAPKLLFHYYDKDFNNEADTPDNFQSRRPNTSFCFLDIRSPGLGDTAMYLCATSRDRTEETQYFGPGTRLLVL.

Concerning this clonotype: This likely comes from a read error, as the CDR3 has no conserved phenylalanine or tryptophan at its end. V usage is TRBV6-1 and J usage is TRBJ1-6; perhaps TRBD1 as D (5 bases). CDR3 length: 17 amino acids. Trimming removed 7 bases at V and 6 bases at J, with 22 bases between. CDR1 and CDR2 (germline): MNHNS, SASEGT. CDR3 bases: TGTGCCAGCACCCCATGGGGACCGGGGTCTGTTAATTCACCCCTCCACTTG. This encodes CASTPWGPGSVNSPLHL.

This clonotype was observed many times. The rearrangement uses TRBV25-1 and TRBJ2-3; the D gene is possibly TRBD1 (7 bases). CDR1 is MGHDK, CDR2 SYGVNS, per germline. Trimming took off 6 bases at V and 10 bases at J, with 20 bases between the two ends. This CDR3 is 14 amino acids long. In DNA, the CDR3 is TGTGCCAGCAGCCCCCGTCAGGGGGGAACGTCGCAGTATTTT. Its protein product is CASSPRQGGTSQYF.

A few counts support this clonotype. A single base separates this from a much larger clone, so it may be a read error. The gene calls are TRBV11-1 and TRBJ2-3; the match to TRBD2 covers 8 bases. Looked up from germline, CDR1 is SGHAT and CDR2 is FQDESV (reference sequence). CDR3 size: 16 residues. CDR3: CARSHNSGKARDTQYF. The DNA of the CDR3 is TGTGCCCGCAGCCATAATAGCGGGAAGGCGAGAGATACGCAGTATTTT.

This clonotype was found a few times. The CDR3 spells CASSLAPSLNTGELFF. CDR3 coding DNA: TGTGCCAGCAGCTTAGCCCCGAGTCTAAACACCGGGGAGCTGTTTTTT. The chain couples TRBV7-6 to TRBJ2-2; D is unclear. In germline, CDR1 is SGHVS, CDR2 FNYEAQ. V lost 0 bases, J lost 2 bases, and 10 bases lay in between. The CDR3 contains 16 residues.

In regard to this clonotype: Germline and junction disagree at one end, which may indicate a read error. This chain connects TRBV25-1 to TRBJ2-3; possibly TRBD1 or TRBD2 for D (6 bases each). Germline V gene sequence: CDR1 MGHDK, CDR2 SYGVNS. The CDR3 covers 12 residues. In DNA, the CDR3 is TGTGCCACCAGTGAGGGGGGTCATACGCAGTATTTT. It translates to CATSEGGHTQYF.